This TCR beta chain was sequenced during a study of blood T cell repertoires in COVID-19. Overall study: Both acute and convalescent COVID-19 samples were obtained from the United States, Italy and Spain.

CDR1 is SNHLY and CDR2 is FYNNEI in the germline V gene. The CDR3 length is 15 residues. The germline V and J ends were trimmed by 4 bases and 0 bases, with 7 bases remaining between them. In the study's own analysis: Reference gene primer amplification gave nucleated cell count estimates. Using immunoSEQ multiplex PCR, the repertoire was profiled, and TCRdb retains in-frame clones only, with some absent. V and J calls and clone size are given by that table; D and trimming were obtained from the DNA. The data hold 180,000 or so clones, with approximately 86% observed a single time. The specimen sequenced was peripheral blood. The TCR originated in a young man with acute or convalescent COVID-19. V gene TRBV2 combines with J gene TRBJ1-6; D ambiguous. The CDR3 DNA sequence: TGTGCCAGCAGTGGTTCCAGCTCCTATAATTCACCCCTCCACTTT. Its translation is CASSGSSSYNSPLHF.